Sequencing of this TCR beta chain was carried out in a study of beta chain features in type 1 diabetes. Study-wide background: Examined across all samples were just under 110,000,000 sorted cells.

V was pared by 5 bases and J by 3 bases, with 10 bases of the junction left unmatched. Per germline, CDR1 SGHVS and CDR2 FQNEAQ. The CDR3 has 16 residues. Expressed TCRB transcripts were sequenced because the isolated RNA had all been reverse transcribed beforehand. TCRdb's table, derived via immunoSEQ multiplex PCR, lists solely in-frame clones and lacks some. The sample holds about 330,000 clones, 9.5% to 11% seen once. Broader study findings: Healthy donors had naive, central memory and Treg TCRB repertoires that appeared less similar than those seen among patients.

This clone was counted a few times. Its antigen is as yet unknown. Using CD45RO/CCR7/CD25/CD127/CD95/CD27, CD4+ naive, central memory, regulatory and stem cell-like memory cells were sorted. This receptor was obtained from a woman under 40 in good health. The V and J genes are TRBV7-8 and TRBJ2-1; 7 positions match TRBD2. The sequencing sample was made of naive CD4+ T cells from blood. In DNA form, the CDR3 reads TGTGCCAGCAGCCCGGATCTAGCGGTAAACTACAATGAGCAGTTCTTC. This sequence encodes CASSPDLAVNYNEQFF. Combining the CDR3 with reference TRBV7-8 and TRBJ2-1 gives the whole variable domain GAGVSQSPRYKVAKRGQDVALRCDPISGHVSLFWYQQALGQGPEFLTYFQNEAQLDKSGLPSDRFFAERPEGSVSTLKIQRTQQEDSAVYLCASSPDLAVNYNEQFFGPGTRLTVL.